The clone carrying this T cell receptor beta chain was counted many times. Its antigen is as yet unknown. This entry comes from a study of identical twins. CDR1 DFQATT and CDR2 SNEGSKA come from the germline V gene (reference sequence). The CDR3 covers 13 residues. V was shortened by 6 bases and J by 0 bases, with 11 bases between the two germline ends. The cDNA had a unique molecular identifier and a template-switch universal primer site. TCRdb analysed the 5' RACE reads with MiXCR anew, one entry per CDR3 protein. Of around 160,000 distinct CDR3 sequences listed, approximately 3.5% are singletons. All donors were healthy, and all were Caucasian. Overall study results and limits: In cord blood, abundant beta clonotypes had fewer insertions; memory showed no trend. Models predicted too little out-of-frame TCR alpha sharing in monozygotic twins.

Material: memory T cells sorted from blood. This receptor was obtained from a young man in good health. The chain carries TRBV20-1 and TRBJ1-1; D gene uncertain. The CDR3 loop reads CSAPGPLNTEAFF. CDR3 in DNA: TGCAGTGCCCCTGGACCTTTGAACACTGAAGCTTTCTTT.